The 18 T cell receptor beta chains below were found in one sample sequenced in a study of T cell responses to AZD1222 COVID-19 vaccine (dated by TCRdb to about 2021). The library was generated by the immunoSEQ multiplex PCR assay. The table was pulled from immuneACCESS by TCRdb, which kept in-frame rearrangements only. Such tables lose some clones; where checked, under half of the loss comes from unresolved V genes, and the rest has no known cause. For this sample there are about 120,000 clones; roughly 86% appear just once. The ten largest account for less than 3.5% of the sample. The sample's time point, from its label and the paper: about 28 days (+/-7) after the second vaccine dose. The source material was peripheral blood, sampled 28 days after the second AZD1222 dose. These receptors all stem from an adult who received the AZD1222 COVID-19 vaccine.

The chain employs TRBV10-1 and TRBJ2-1; D is unresolved. CDR1 WNHNN and CDR2 SYGVQD come from the germline V gene (reference sequence). The CDR3 totals 16 residues. Trimming removed 0 bases at V and 8 bases at J, with 17 bases between. CDR3: CASSESQQLTGDEQFF. CDR3 DNA: TGCGCCAGCAGTGAGTCCCAGCAGCTCACCGGCGATGAGCAGTTCTTC.

The J gene is TRBJ2-7, the V gene TRBV5-6, with 10 positions matching TRBD1. Germline-derived CDR1 and CDR2 are SGHDT and YYEEEE. The CDR3 is made up of 15 amino acids. The J segment lost 4 bases and the V segment lost 4 bases, leaving 8 bases of the junction unmatched. This CDR3 reads CASSLSGTGEYEQYF. CDR3 DNA sequence: TGTGCCAGCAGCCTCTCCGGGACAGGGGAATACGAGCAGTACTTC.

This clone appeared a few times. The chain has TRBV11-3 and TRBJ1-2; D gene unclear. The CDR3 is made up of 12 amino acids. CDR1 is SGHNT and CDR2 is YENEEA in the germline V gene. With 2 bases removed from V and 8 bases from J, the gap between germline ends came to 9 bases. The CDR3 coding sequence is TGTGCCAGCAGCTTATCCGGGTTCGGCTACACCTTC. This translates into CASSLSGFGYTF.

The chain uses TRBV13 and TRBJ1-1; D is uncertain. V was cut by 6 bases and J by 0 bases, with 8 bases left in between. The CDR3 loop spans 13 amino acids. Germline V gene lookup returns CDR1 PRHDT and CDR2 FYEKMQ (reference sequence). In nucleotides, the CDR3 is TGTGCCAGCAGATACGGCTTGAACACTGAAGCTTTCTTT. Protein: CASRYGLNTEAFF.

The V and J genes are TRBV18 and TRBJ1-1; TRBD1 might be the D (5 bases). In germline, CDR1 is KGHSH, CDR2 LQKENI. Trimming left V 1 base short and J 6 bases short, with 9 bases between. This CDR3 is built from 13 residues. The CDR3 sequence: CASSPRQPAEAFF. The CDR3 nucleotides are TGTGCCAGCTCACCACGACAGCCCGCTGAAGCTTTCTTT.

The genes are TRBV5-6 and TRBJ1-2; 11 nucleotides agree with TRBD1. Germline CDR1 is SGHDT and CDR2 is YYEEEE. This CDR3 has 16 residues. Trimming removed 4 bases from V and 4 bases from J; junction bases left unmatched: 9. This chain's CDR3 is CASSHFQDRGPYGYTF. The CDR3 DNA is TGTGCCAGCAGCCATTTCCAGGACAGGGGGCCCTATGGCTACACCTTC. The full variable domain, completed using reference TRBV5-6 and TRBJ1-2, is DAGVTQSPTHLIKTRGQQVTLRCSPKSGHDTVSWYQQALGQGPQFIFQYYEEEERQRGNFPDRFSGHQFPNYSSELNVNALLLGDSALYLCASSHFQDRGPYGYTFGSGTRLTVV.

CDR3 DNA sequence: TGTGCCAGCAGCAGAGGACAGCAAGAGACCCAGTACTTC. Residues: CASSRGQQETQYF. The rearrangement uses TRBV5-4 and TRBJ2-5; D possibly corresponds to TRBD1 (6 bases). This CDR3 has 13 amino acids. V shed 4 bases and J shed 2 bases, with 9 bases lying between them. Germline-derived CDR1 and CDR2 are SGHNT and YYREEE (reference sequence).

A remark on this clone: Different DNA sequences within this sample yield the same CDR3. V and J are TRBV7-9 and TRBJ2-3, with 14 bases that match TRBD2. The CDR3 extends over 17 amino acids. CDR1 SEHNR and CDR2 FQNEAQ come from the germline V gene (reference sequence). Losses at the gene ends were 5 bases for V and 3 bases for J; bases not matched to a gene: 7. The CDR3 here is CASSPGLAGARTDTQYF. The DNA of the CDR3 is TGTGCCAGCAGCCCGGGACTAGCGGGGGCGCGTACAGATACGCAGTATTTT.

The chain uses TRBV6-1 and TRBJ2-7; either TRBD1 or TRBD2 may fit D (5 bases each). Trimming left V 0 bases short and J 0 bases short, with 9 bases between. The CDR3 covers 15 residues. CDR1 and CDR2 from the germline V gene are MNHNS and SASEGT. The CDR3 DNA follows: TGTGCCAGCAGTGAAGCGTCAGGGAGCTCCTACGAGCAGTACTTC. Protein sequence: CASSEASGSSYEQYF.

This clone was found once. The gene calls are TRBV28 and TRBJ1-2; tentative D call: TRBD1 (6 bases). This CDR3 spans 14 amino acids. V lost 5 bases, J lost 6 bases, and 16 bases lay in between. CDR1 MDHEN and CDR2 SYDVKM come from the germline V gene. The CDR3 spells CASSLFGGADGYTF. DNA of the CDR3: TGTGCCAGCAGTCTATTCGGGGGCGCGGATGGCTACACCTTC.

V gene TRBV7-6 combines with J gene TRBJ2-3, with D hard to call. This CDR3 has 15 residues. CDR1 SGHVS and CDR2 FNYEAQ come from the germline V gene. The V gene lost 4 bases and the J gene lost 0 bases, with 11 bases spanning the gap. DNA for the CDR3: TGTGCCAGCAGCTCCCCCCACGATAGCACAGATACGCAGTATTTT. This encodes CASSSPHDSTDTQYF. The entire variable domain, with the rest obtained from reference TRBV7-6 and TRBJ2-3, is as follows: GAGVSQSPRYKVTKRGQDVALRCDPISGHVSLYWYRQALGQGPEFLTYFNYEAQQDKSGLPNDRFSAERPEGSISTLTIQRTEQRDSAMYRCASSSPHDSTDTQYFGPGTRLTVL.

J is TRBJ2-1 and V is TRBV7-9; 13 nucleotides align to TRBD2. This CDR3 region has 15 residues. Germline trimming cut 3 bases from V and 7 bases from J; bases unmatched to any gene: 3. Germline V gene data show CDR1 as SEHNR and CDR2 as FQNEAQ (reference sequence). The CDR3 sequence: CASSFQTSGGNEQFF. The CDR3 DNA follows: TGTGCCAGCAGCTTTCAGACTAGCGGGGGGAATGAGCAGTTCTTC.

The J gene is TRBJ1-5, the V gene TRBV7-9; D may be TRBD1 (5 bases). CDR3 length: 13 residues. Germline V gives CDR1 SEHNR, CDR2 FQNEAQ (reference sequence). V shed 5 bases and J shed 4 bases, with 9 bases lying between them. This CDR3 is CASSRGPNQPQHF. The CDR3 DNA sequence: TGTGCCAGCAGCAGGGGCCCAAATCAGCCCCAGCATTTT. Supplemented by reference TRBV7-9 and TRBJ1-5, the full variable domain reads DTGVSQNPRHKITKRGQNVTFRCDPISEHNRLYWYRQTLGQGPEFLTYFQNEAQLEKSRLLSDRFSAERPKGSFSTLEIQRTEQGDSAMYLCASSRGPNQPQHFGDGTRLSIL.

The genes are TRBV5-1 and TRBJ1-2; 7 bases line up with TRBD1. Germline CDR1 reads SGHRS; CDR2 reads YFSETQ. This CDR3 is 16 amino acids long. V shed 4 bases and J 2 bases; nucleotides not matched to a gene: 11. The CDR3 is CASSPTPGTANYGYTF. In nucleotides, the CDR3 is TGCGCCAGCAGCCCTACCCCCGGGACAGCGAACTATGGCTACACCTTC.

CDR3 bases: TGTGCCAGCAGTCCACAGGGGAAGAATTCACCCCTCCACTTT. Its translation: CASSPQGKNSPLHF. The chain joins TRBV6-5 to TRBJ1-6; TRBD1 agrees at 7 bases. V lost 5 bases to trimming and J lost 7 bases; unmatched junction nucleotides: 5. CDR1 MNHEY and CDR2 SVGAGI come from the germline V gene. This CDR3 region has 14 residues.

The chain couples TRBV20-1 to TRBJ2-3; the match to TRBD2 covers 8 bases. This CDR3 spans 14 amino acids. Looked up from germline, CDR1 is DFQATT and CDR2 is SNEGSKA (reference sequence). Trimming at V came to 3 bases and at J to 3 bases, leaving 5 bases not matched to a gene. The CDR3 sequence: CSASLAGGTDTQYF. For the CDR3, the DNA is TGCAGTGCTAGTCTGGCGGGGGGTACAGATACGCAGTATTTT.

The chain employs TRBV10-3 and TRBJ2-5; D is unclear. The germline V gene encodes CDR1 ENHRY and CDR2 SYGVKD. The ends were cut back, 2 bases at V and 2 bases at J, with 6 bases in the middle. The CDR3 totals 13 residues. The CDR3 here is CAISERQQETQYF. CDR3 nucleotides: TGTGCCATCAGTGAGCGGCAGCAAGAGACCCAGTACTTC.

The gene calls are TRBV11-2 and TRBJ1-6, with D perhaps TRBD1 (6 bases). The CDR3 has 14 residues. Germline V gene sequence: CDR1 SGHAT, CDR2 FQNNGV. The ends were cut back, 5 bases at V and 14 bases at J, with 19 bases in the middle. CDR3: CASSPGQRWGALHF. CDR3 nucleotides: TGTGCCAGCAGCCCGGGACAAAGATGGGGCGCCCTCCACTTT.